This T cell receptor beta chain was retrieved from a study of regulatory T cells in long-lasting Graves disease. This clonotype was found a few times. Assembly of TCR beta libraries relied on iRepertoire HTBI primers together with Arm-PCR of CDR3 regions. From the multiplex PCR reads, TCRdb called clonotypes with MiXCR, one entry per CDR3 protein. The sample records 400,000 to 550,000 distinct CDR3 sequences, about a sixth being singletons. Documented time point: newly diagnosed GD, antithyroid drugs for less than 3 months. Extracted RNA from PBMCs served as the source of the TCR library. Trimming removed 6 bases from V and 6 bases from J, with 21 bases in between. Germline values: CDR1 SGHTA, CDR2 FQGNSA. The CDR3 length is 16 residues. The sample also formed part of further work on T cells in Graves' hyperthyroidism and ophthalmopathy.

The rearrangement joins TRBV7-2 to TRBJ1-5, with D unclear. Source: peripheral blood mononuclear cells (PBMCs), taken at new diagnosis, from a patient treated with antithyroid drugs. The receptor was derived from a woman in her late teens or twenties with Graves disease. The CDR3 loop reads CASRRDSSPLGQPQHF. CDR3 coding DNA: TGTGCCAGCAGGAGGGATAGCTCCCCTCTAGGTCAGCCCCAGCATTTT.